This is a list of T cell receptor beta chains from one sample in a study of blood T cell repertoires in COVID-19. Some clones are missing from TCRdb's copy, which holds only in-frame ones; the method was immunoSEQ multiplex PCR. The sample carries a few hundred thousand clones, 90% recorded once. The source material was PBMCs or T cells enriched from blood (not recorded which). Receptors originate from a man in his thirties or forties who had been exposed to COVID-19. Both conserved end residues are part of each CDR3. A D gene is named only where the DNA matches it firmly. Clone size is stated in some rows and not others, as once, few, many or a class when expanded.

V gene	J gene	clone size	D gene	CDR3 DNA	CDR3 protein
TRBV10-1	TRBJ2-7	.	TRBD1	TGCGCCAGCAGTGAGTCGAAGGGGGCCTTGAACGAGCAGTACTTC	CASSESKGALNEQYF
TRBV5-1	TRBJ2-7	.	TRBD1	TGCGCCAGCAGCTTAGACAGGGGTTACGAGCAGTACTTC	CASSLDRGYEQYF
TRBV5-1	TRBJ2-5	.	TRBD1	TGCGCCAGCAGCTGGGTATGGACAGGGGGGCTACAAGAGACCCAGTACTTC	CASSWVWTGGLQETQYF
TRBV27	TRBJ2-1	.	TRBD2	TGTGCCAGCAGTCCATATCTAGCGGGGTATGAGCAGTTCTTC	CASSPYLAGYEQFF
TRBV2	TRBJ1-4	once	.	TGTGCCAGCAGTGTCCAGGGTGCAACTAATGAAAAACTGTTTTTT	CASSVQGATNEKLFF
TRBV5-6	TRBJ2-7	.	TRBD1	TGTGCCAGCAGCCCCTGGGACAGCTCCTACGAGCAGTACTTC	CASSPWDSSYEQYF
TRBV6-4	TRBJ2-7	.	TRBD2	TGTGCCAGCAGTGCGGGGGGGCCGTCCTACGAGCAGTACTTC	CASSAGGPSYEQYF
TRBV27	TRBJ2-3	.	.	TGTGCCAGCAGTGGAGCGGATACGCAGTATTTT	CASSGADTQYF
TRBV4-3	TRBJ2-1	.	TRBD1	TGCGCCAGCAGCCCGGGACAGGGCTATGAGCAGTTCTTC	CASSPGQGYEQFF
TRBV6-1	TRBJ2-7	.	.	TGTGCCAGCAGTGAGATAGGGGGACATGTTTTGGGAGAGCAGTACTTC	CASSEIGGHVLGEQYF
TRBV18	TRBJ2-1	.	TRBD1	TGTGCCAGCTCACCTTCAGGGGGCCTAGGGTTCGACAATGAGCAGTTCTTC	CASSPSGGLGFDNEQFF
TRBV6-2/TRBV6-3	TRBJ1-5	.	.	TGTGCCAGCAGCATCAGGACGGGAACTAGCAATCAGCCCCAGCATTTT	CASSIRTGTSNQPQHF
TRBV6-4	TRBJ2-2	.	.	TGTGCCAGCAGCCCCCGTGAGGGGGGGGCCGGGGAGCTGTTTTTT	CASSPREGGAGELFF
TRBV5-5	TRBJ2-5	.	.	TGTGCCAGCAGCTTATTGACACCCGCCGGAGAGACCCAGTACTTC	CASSLLTPAGETQYF
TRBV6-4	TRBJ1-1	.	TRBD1	TGTGCCAGCAGCCAGGGGGCCTGGAACACTGAAGCTTTCTTT	CASSQGAWNTEAFF
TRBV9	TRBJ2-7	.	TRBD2	TGTGCCAGCAGCGTAGGCGGGGACTATCGTTACGAGCAGTACTTC	CASSVGGDYRYEQYF
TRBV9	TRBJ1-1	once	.	TGTGCCAGCAGATCCTACAGGGATGGCACTGAAGCTTTCTTT	CASRSYRDGTEAFF
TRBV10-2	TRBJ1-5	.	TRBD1	TGCGCCAGCAGGGGACAGCCCAATCAGCCCCAGCATTTT	CASRGQPNQPQHF
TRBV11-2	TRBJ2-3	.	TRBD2	TGTGCCAGCAGCTTAGATCGTCTAGCGGGGGAGATCACAGATACGCAGTATTTT	CASSLDRLAGEITDTQYF
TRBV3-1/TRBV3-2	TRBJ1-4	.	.	TGTGCCAGCAGCCAAGATCTTGTTGCCCCGCGGGAAAAACTGTTTTTT	CASSQDLVAPREKLFF
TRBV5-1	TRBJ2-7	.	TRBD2	TGCGCCAGCAGCTTGGGGCCTAGCGGGGGGAAGAGCTCCTACGAGCAGTACTTC	CASSLGPSGGKSSYEQYF
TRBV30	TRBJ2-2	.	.	TGTGCCTGGAATGGGCTAAGCACCGGGGAGCTGTTTTTT	CAWNGLSTGELFF
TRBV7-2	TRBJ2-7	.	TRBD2	TGTGCCAGCAGCTTAGCTAGCGGGGGGCCCTACGAGCAGTACTTC	CASSLASGGPYEQYF
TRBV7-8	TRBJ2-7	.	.	TGTGCCAGCAGCTTAGTGGAGGACGAGCAGTACTTC	CASSLVEDEQYF
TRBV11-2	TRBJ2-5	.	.	TGTGCCAGCAGCTTATTTTTTACGGACAGCCAAGAGACCCAGTACTTC	CASSLFFTDSQETQYF
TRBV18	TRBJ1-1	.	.	TGTGCCAGCTCACCCCGGGGGGTTCGGAACACTGAAGCTTTCTTT	CASSPRGVRNTEAFF
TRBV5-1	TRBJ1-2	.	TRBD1	TGCGCCAGCAGCTTGGCCGGAGGGGGCGATGGCTACACCTTC	CASSLAGGGDGYTF
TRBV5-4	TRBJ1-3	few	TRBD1	TGTGCCAGAACATTCATTTTCAGGGGGAGCTCTGGAAACACCATATATTTT	CARTFIFRGSSGNTIYF
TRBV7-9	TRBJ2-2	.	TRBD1	TGTGCCAGCACCGAGGGGGCTACCGGGGAGCTGTTTTTT	CASTEGATGELFF